This T cell receptor (beta chain) was retrieved from a study of molecular identifiers for immune sequencing clone quantification. Study conclusions and caveats: Under 1% of molecules in naive cells, but over 99% of effector molecules, belonged to clones above 20 RNA copies.

A word on this clonotype: Its specificity is not known. A much bigger clone sits one base away, suggesting this may be a read error.

Germline CDR1 is MGHRA and CDR2 is YSYEKL. This CDR3 contains 17 residues. With 2 bases removed from V and 1 base from J, the gap between germline ends came to 16 bases. TCRdb analysed the PCR reads with MiXCR anew, one entry per CDR3 protein. The data show about 640,000 distinct CDR3 sequences, just under 20% seen once. The source of this sequence is a human donor in good health. Some libraries in this study had Jurkat cell RNA spiked in. The gene calls are TRBV4-1 and TRBJ2-3; D not resolved. The material sequenced was naive CD8+ T cells from blood, with Jurkat cell RNA spiked in. Subset here: FACS-sorted CD8+CD4-CCR7+CD45RA+ naive T cells. CDR3 nucleotide sequence: TGCGCCAGCAGCCAATTCTCGAGGACGACTGGCACAGATACGCAGTATTTT. This encodes CASSQFSRTTGTDTQYF.